This T cell receptor beta chain is from a study of blood T cell repertoires in COVID-19. Study overall: Sites across the United States, Italy and Spain contributed samples from acute and convalescent COVID-19. PBMCs, B-cell-depleted T cells, or T cells were the source of the cDNA or gDNA that made up the material.

Original methodology: Amplifying reference gene primers gave estimates of nucleated cell counts. Produced via immunoSEQ multiplex PCR; TCRdb's table is partial and in-frame only. The V and J calls and the clone size are those of that table, but D and trimming were determined from the DNA. The sample includes approximately 85,000 clones, 70% to 90% seen only once; the top ten take around a quarter. CDR1 and CDR2 (germline): SGHRS, YFSETQ. CDR3 length: 15 residues. The V and J ends lost 1 base and 2 bases respectively, with 11 bases between them. This receptor was taken from a middle-aged man with active or convalescent COVID-19. The V and J genes are TRBV5-1 and TRBJ2-3; no reliable D call. Material: peripheral blood. The CDR3 region has the DNA TGCGCCAGCAGCTTGAGCGACTTCCTCACAGATACGCAGTATTTT. It encodes CASSLSDFLTDTQYF. The complete variable domain, with remaining parts taken from reference TRBV5-1 and TRBJ2-3, reads KAGVTQTPRYLIKTRGQQVTLSCSPISGHRSVSWYQQTPGQGLQFLFEYFSETQRNKGNFPGRFSGRQFSNSRSEMNVSTLELGDSALYLCASSLSDFLTDTQYFGPGTRLTVL.